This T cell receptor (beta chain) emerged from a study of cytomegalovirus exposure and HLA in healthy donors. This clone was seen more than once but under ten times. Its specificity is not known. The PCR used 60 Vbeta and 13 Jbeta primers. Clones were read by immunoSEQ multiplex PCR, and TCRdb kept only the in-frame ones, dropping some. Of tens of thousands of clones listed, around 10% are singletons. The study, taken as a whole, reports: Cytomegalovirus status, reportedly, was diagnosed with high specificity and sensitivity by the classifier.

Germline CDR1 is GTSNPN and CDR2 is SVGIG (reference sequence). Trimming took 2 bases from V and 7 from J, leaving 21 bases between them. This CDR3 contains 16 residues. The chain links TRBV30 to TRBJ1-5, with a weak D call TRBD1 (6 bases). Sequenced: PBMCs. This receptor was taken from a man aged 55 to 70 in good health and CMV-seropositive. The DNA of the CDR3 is TGTGCCTGGAGTCCACCCTTGACAGGAGCCGGGCAGCCCCAGCATTTT. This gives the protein CAWSPPLTGAGQPQHF.